The rows below give T cell receptor beta chains drawn from one sample of a study of immune heterogeneity within non-small cell lung tumors. Each CDR3 protein is one row after TCRdb ran MiXCR on the multiplex PCR reads. The table includes 10,000 to 13,000 distinct CDR3 sequences, just under 30% detected once. The sequencing input was lung tumor tissue. These receptor sequences come from a woman in her fifties or sixties with non-small cell lung cancer. Both conserved end residues are part of each CDR3. A D gene is named only where the DNA matches it firmly. Some rows mark clone size as missing; the rest say once, few, many or name a class of expanded clone.

CDR3: CSVEDPTSVVTDTQYF
DNA: TGCAGCGTTGAAGATCCGACTAGCGTAGTCACAGATACGCAGTATTTT
size: many
length: 16
V: TRBV29-1
D: TRBD2
J: TRBJ2-3

CDR3: CASSPGGPNSPLHF
DNA: TGTGCCAGCTCACCGGGTGGGCCTAATTCACCCCTCCACTTT
size: many
length: 14
V: TRBV18
D: NA
J: TRBJ1-6

CDR3: CASSEGSRYSANYGYTF
DNA: TGTGCTAGTAGTGAGGGATCAAGATATTCAGCTAACTATGGCTACACCTTC
size: medium-sized
length: 17
V: TRBV27
D: NA
J: TRBJ1-2

CDR3: CASSPRTSAYEQFF
DNA: TGTGCCAGCAGTCCACGGACTAGCGCCTATGAGCAGTTCTTC
size: once
length: 14
V: TRBV2
D: TRBD2
J: TRBJ2-1

CDR3: CATSSRRSGGNQPQHF
DNA: TGTGCCACCAGTTCCCGGCGGTCAGGGGGCAATCAGCCCCAGCATTTT
size: medium-sized
length: 16
V: TRBV24-1
D: NA
J: TRBJ1-5

CDR3: CGAITGLYGYTF
DNA: TGCGGTGCTATAACAGGGCTCTATGGCTACACCTTC
size: NA
length: 12
V: TRBV20-1
D: NA
J: TRBJ1-2

CDR3: CASSPTGPGGYTF
DNA: TGCGCCAGCAGCCCGACAGGTCCCGGGGGCTACACCTTC
size: medium-sized
length: 13
V: TRBV5-1
D: NA
J: TRBJ1-2

CDR3: CATGEGSSADTQYF
DNA: TGTGCCACTGGGGAGGGGAGTTCGGCAGATACGCAGTATTTT
size: few
length: 14
V: TRBV9
D: TRBD2
J: TRBJ2-3

CDR3: CASSPPGRQGGTEAFF
DNA: TGTGCCAGCTCACCACCGGGGCGACAGGGCGGGACTGAAGCTTTCTTT
size: many
length: 16
V: TRBV18
D: TRBD1
J: TRBJ1-1

CDR3: CASSQGTSGRKYETQYF
DNA: TGTGCCAGCAGCCAAGGGACTAGCGGGAGGAAATATGAGACCCAGTACTTC
size: medium-sized
length: 17
V: TRBV14
D: TRBD2
J: TRBJ2-5

CDR3: CASPDRNTGELFF
DNA: TGTGCCAGTCCGGACAGGAACACCGGGGAGCTGTTTTTT
size: NA
length: 13
V: TRBV19
D: NA
J: TRBJ2-2

CDR3: CTCPETQYF
DNA: TGCACCTGCCCTGAGACCCAGTACTTC
size: many
length: 9
V: TRBV20-1
D: NA
J: TRBJ2-5

CDR3: CASSLDRGRGYTF
DNA: TGTGCCAGCAGCTTAGACAGGGGACGTGGCTACACCTTC
size: medium-sized
length: 13
V: TRBV11-2
D: NA
J: TRBJ1-2

CDR3: CASSYIPGRPYEQYF
DNA: TGTGCCAGCAGTTACATACCAGGGCGCCCCTACGAGCAGTACTTC
size: many
length: 15
V: TRBV6-2/TRBV6-3
D: NA
J: TRBJ2-7

CDR3: CASSLGGEYEQYF
DNA: TGTGCTAGCAGCCTCGGGGGGGAGTACGAGCAGTACTTC
size: few
length: 13
V: TRBV7-7
D: TRBD2
J: TRBJ2-7

CDR3: CSASNQRDEQFF
DNA: TGCAGTGCTAGTAATCAGCGGGATGAGCAGTTCTTC
size: NA
length: 12
V: TRBV20-1
D: NA
J: TRBJ2-1

CDR3: CASSQETSGRTDTQYF
DNA: TGTGCCAGCAGCCAAGAAACTAGCGGGAGAACAGATACGCAGTATTTT
size: many
length: 16
V: TRBV3-1
D: TRBD2
J: TRBJ2-3

CDR3: CASSVKGQGTGELFF
DNA: TGTGCCAGCAGCGTAAAGGGGCAGGGCACCGGGGAGCTGTTTTTT
size: medium-sized
length: 15
V: TRBV9
D: NA
J: TRBJ2-2

CDR3: CASSLLADTQYF
DNA: TGTGCCAGCAGTTTACTAGCAGATACGCAGTATTTT
size: NA
length: 12
V: TRBV6-2/TRBV6-3
D: NA
J: TRBJ2-3

CDR3: CASSLGTSGYNEQFF
DNA: TGTGCCAGCAGCTTAGGGACTAGCGGTTACAATGAGCAGTTCTTC
size: medium-sized
length: 15
V: TRBV7-3
D: TRBD2
J: TRBJ2-1

CDR3: CASSDYTGELFF
DNA: TGTGCCAGCAGTGACTACACCGGGGAGCTGTTTTTT
size: medium-sized
length: 12
V: TRBV2
D: NA
J: TRBJ2-2

CDR3: CASRPTGLNEKLFF
DNA: TGTGCCAGCAGACCGACAGGGTTAAATGAAAAACTGTTTTTT
size: many
length: 14
V: TRBV27
D: TRBD1
J: TRBJ1-4

CDR3: CATSDPPPTRQYF
DNA: TGTGCCACCAGTGACCCCCCCCCGACGAGGCAGTATTTT
size: NA
length: 13
V: TRBV24-1
D: NA
J: TRBJ2-3

CDR3: CSATFSLAGGPTEQYF
DNA: TGCAGTGCTACCTTTAGCCTAGCGGGAGGGCCAACCGAGCAGTACTTC
size: NA
length: 16
V: TRBV20-1
D: TRBD2
J: TRBJ2-7

CDR3: CASSLTGTGELFF
DNA: TGTGCCAGCAGCCTGACGGGCACCGGGGAGCTGTTTTTT
size: NA
length: 13
V: TRBV25-1
D: NA
J: TRBJ2-2

CDR3: CASSMGQSRVSTEAFF
DNA: TGTGCCAGTAGTATGGGGCAGTCGAGGGTGAGCACTGAAGCTTTCTTT
size: NA
length: 16
V: TRBV19
D: NA
J: TRBJ1-1

CDR3: CASSEGQGGYNEQFF
DNA: TGTGCCAGCAGTGAAGGGCAAGGTGGTTACAATGAGCAGTTCTTC
size: many
length: 15
V: TRBV6-4
D: NA
J: TRBJ2-1

CDR3: CASSLLDRGNTEAFF
DNA: TGTGCCAGCAGTCTACTCGACAGGGGAAACACTGAAGCTTTCTTT
size: NA
length: 15
V: TRBV5-6
D: TRBD1
J: TRBJ1-1

CDR3: CASSDGLRGEQFF
DNA: TGTGCCAGCAGCGATGGCCTTCGGGGTGAGCAGTTCTTC
size: few
length: 13
V: TRBV13
D: NA
J: TRBJ2-1

CDR3: CASSRGHSGANVLTF
DNA: TGTGCCAGCAGCCGCGGCCACTCTGGGGCCAACGTCCTGACTTTC
size: NA
length: 15
V: TRBV7-2
D: NA
J: TRBJ2-6

CDR3: CASSYSFGSYGYTF
DNA: TGTGCCAGCAGTTACTCGTTTGGGAGCTATGGCTACACCTTC
size: medium-sized
length: 14
V: TRBV6-6
D: NA
J: TRBJ1-2

CDR3: CASSLSRQRDTQYF
DNA: TGTGCCAGCAGTTTATCCCGGCAACGGGATACGCAGTATTTT
size: many
length: 14
V: TRBV27
D: NA
J: TRBJ2-3

CDR3: CASSSGIHNSPLHF
DNA: TGTGCCAGCAGCTCCGGGATTCATAATTCACCCCTCCACTTT
size: medium-sized
length: 14
V: TRBV5-8
D: NA
J: TRBJ1-6

CDR3: CASSIRGDEQFF
DNA: TGTGCCAGCAGCATTCGGGGCGATGAGCAGTTCTTC
size: NA
length: 12
V: TRBV5-6
D: NA
J: TRBJ2-1

CDR3: CASRPGAGDRNEQFF
DNA: TGTGCCAGCAGGCCGGGAGCGGGAGATCGCAATGAGCAGTTCTTC
size: medium-sized
length: 15
V: TRBV12-3/TRBV12-4
D: TRBD2
J: TRBJ2-1

CDR3: CASSLVRSGRTDTQYF
DNA: TGTGCCAGCAGCTTAGTGCGTAGCGGCCGCACAGATACGCAGTATTTT
size: NA
length: 16
V: TRBV11-1
D: NA
J: TRBJ2-3

CDR3: CASSRGQGFNEQYF
DNA: TGTGCCAGCTCACGGGGACAGGGGTTCAACGAGCAGTACTTC
size: medium-sized
length: 14
V: TRBV18
D: TRBD1
J: TRBJ2-7

CDR3: CASSSGTSIRTGELFF
DNA: TGTGCCAGCAGCTCCGGGACTAGTATTCGGACCGGGGAGCTGTTTTTT
size: NA
length: 16
V: TRBV12-3/TRBV12-4
D: TRBD2
J: TRBJ2-2

CDR3: CATSDPGPNEKLFF
DNA: TGTGCCACCAGCGATCCTGGGCCTAATGAAAAACTGTTTTTT
size: medium-sized
length: 14
V: TRBV24-1
D: NA
J: TRBJ1-4

CDR3: CASSTPLRNEQFF
DNA: TGTGCCAGCAGTACCCCGTTACGGAATGAGCAGTTCTTC
size: many
length: 13
V: TRBV27
D: NA
J: TRBJ2-1

CDR3: CASSEATGPNTEAFF
DNA: TGTGCCAGCAGTGAGGCGACAGGTCCGAACACTGAAGCTTTCTTT
size: medium-sized
length: 15
V: TRBV2
D: NA
J: TRBJ1-1

CDR3: CASSVEATALSYEQYF
DNA: TGTGCCAGCAGCGTAGAAGCGACGGCCCTCTCCTACGAGCAGTACTTC
size: NA
length: 16
V: TRBV9
D: NA
J: TRBJ2-7

CDR3: CASRLGGVRYEQYF
DNA: TGTGCCAGCAGACTGGGAGGGGTTAGGTACGAGCAGTACTTC
size: many
length: 14
V: TRBV6-2/TRBV6-3
D: TRBD2
J: TRBJ2-7

CDR3: CATSLGPYGSSYEQYF
DNA: TGTGCCACCAGTCTAGGTCCCTACGGTAGCTCCTACGAGCAGTACTTC
size: medium-sized
length: 16
V: TRBV15
D: NA
J: TRBJ2-7

CDR3: CASSLAVGSTIYF
DNA: TGTGCCAGCAGTTTAGCGGTGGGGTCCACCATATATTTT
size: medium-sized
length: 13
V: TRBV12-3/TRBV12-4
D: NA
J: TRBJ1-3

CDR3: CASSPRTSGSSGANVLTF
DNA: TGTGCCAGCAGCCCGAGGACTAGCGGGAGTTCTGGGGCCAACGTCCTGACTTTC
size: many
length: 18
V: TRBV7-2
D: TRBD2
J: TRBJ2-6

CDR3: CASSLGIQSTDTQYF
DNA: TGTGCCAGCAGCTTAGGAATCCAGAGCACAGATACGCAGTATTTT
size: NA
length: 15
V: TRBV7-2
D: NA
J: TRBJ2-3

CDR3: CASSSGGFYGYTF
DNA: TGTGCCAGCAGTTCGGGAGGGTTTTACGGCTACACCTTC
size: many
length: 13
V: TRBV28
D: NA
J: TRBJ1-2

CDR3: CASRPDRGWQENQYF
DNA: TGTGCCAGCAGACCCGACAGGGGGTGGCAAGAGAACCAGTACTTC
size: NA
length: 15
V: TRBV11-1
D: TRBD1
J: TRBJ2-5

CDR3: CASSVNWVTTYEQYF
DNA: TGTGCCAGCAGCGTCAACTGGGTTACGACCTACGAGCAGTACTTC
size: medium-sized
length: 15
V: TRBV7-8
D: NA
J: TRBJ2-7

CDR3: CASSLVTQQYF
DNA: TGTGCCAGCAGTTTGGTGACGCAGCAGTACTTC
size: many
length: 11
V: TRBV6-2/TRBV6-3
D: NA
J: TRBJ2-7

CDR3: CASSLTGVADTQYF
DNA: TGCGCCAGCAGCTTGACAGGGGTCGCAGATACGCAGTATTTT
size: few
length: 14
V: TRBV5-1
D: TRBD1
J: TRBJ2-3

CDR3: CSARWVGDTQYF
DNA: TGCAGTGCTAGATGGGTTGGGGATACGCAGTATTTT
size: medium-sized
length: 12
V: TRBV20-1
D: NA
J: TRBJ2-3

CDR3: CASSPRGQEYTGELFF
DNA: TGTGCCAGCTCACCAAGGGGACAGGAGTACACCGGGGAGCTGTTTTTT
size: many
length: 16
V: TRBV18
D: TRBD1
J: TRBJ2-2

CDR3: CSAKTSGYNEQFF
DNA: TGCAGTGCCAAGACTAGCGGTTACAATGAGCAGTTCTTC
size: medium-sized
length: 13
V: TRBV20-1
D: TRBD2
J: TRBJ2-1

CDR3: CASSLNIGSAGYGYTF
DNA: TGTGCCAGCAGCTTAAATATCGGTTCAGCCGGCTATGGCTACACCTTC
size: NA
length: 16
V: TRBV11-2
D: NA
J: TRBJ1-2

CDR3: CASSQDPGQGGQFF
DNA: TGCGCCAGCAGCCAAGATCCGGGACAGGGAGGGCAGTTCTTC
size: few
length: 14
V: TRBV4-3
D: TRBD1
J: TRBJ2-1

CDR3: CASSSGTTNEQFF
DNA: TGTGCCAGCAGCTCAGGGACTACCAATGAGCAGTTCTTC
size: many
length: 13
V: TRBV7-3
D: TRBD2
J: TRBJ2-1

CDR3: CASAATLNTEAFF
DNA: TGTGCCAGCGCGGCGACACTCAACACTGAAGCTTTCTTT
size: NA
length: 13
V: TRBV12-3/TRBV12-4
D: NA
J: TRBJ1-1

CDR3: CASRGTSGRVRTDTQYF
DNA: TGTGCCAGCAGGGGGACTAGCGGGAGGGTTCGCACAGATACGCAGTATTTT
size: few
length: 17
V: TRBV2
D: TRBD2
J: TRBJ2-3